The 2 T cell receptor beta chains given below trace back to one sample, sequenced in a study of shared clonotypes between healthy human individuals. Assay used: immunoSEQ multiplex PCR; TCRdb lists only in-frame clones, some missing. The sample has 2 million to 2.5 million clones, 95% seen once. The sequenced sample was naive CD4+ T cells sorted from blood. The subset is: CD45RA+ positively selected. The source of these receptors is a young man in good health.

The chain links TRBV4-3 to TRBJ1-5; D remains unclear. The V end was cut by 1 base, the J end by 4 bases, with 14 bases between. The CDR3 sequence is 16 residues long. Germline values: CDR1 LGHNA, CDR2 YSLEER. CDR3 amino acids: CASSQGRLEPNQPQHF. The CDR3 nucleotides are TGCGCCAGCAGCCAAGGCAGATTGGAACCTAATCAGCCCCAGCATTTT.

The V call is TRBV5-6, the J call TRBJ2-2, with a weak D call TRBD1 (6 bases). Trimming removed 5 bases from V and 0 bases from J, with 23 bases in between. The germline CDR1 and CDR2 sequences are SGHDT and YYEEEE. The CDR3 loop spans 19 amino acids. CDR3 region: CASRRRQDPNPSNTGELFF. In nucleotides, the CDR3 is TGTGCCAGCAGACGCCGACAGGACCCTAACCCTTCGAACACCGGGGAGCTGTTTTTT.